These 23 T cell receptor beta chains share one sample of origin, sequenced in a study of OX40 agonist ivuxolimab in advanced cancers. Using immunoSEQ multiplex PCR, the repertoire was profiled, and TCRdb retains in-frame clones only, with some absent. The sample includes about 100,000 clones, 80% to 95% of them seen just once. The sample consisted of CD4+ or CD8+ T cells sorted from blood, taken in a trial of the OX40 agonist ivuxolimab. These receptors were taken from an adult with an advanced solid tumor such as melanoma, head and neck, liver or kidney cancer.

The chain recombines TRBV19 with TRBJ2-4, with D perhaps matching TRBD1 or TRBD2 (6 bases each). Germline V lookup: CDR1 LNHDA, CDR2 SQIVND (reference sequence). V lost 4 bases, J lost 9 bases, and 10 bases lay in between. The CDR3 sequence is 12 residues long. The CDR3 coding sequence is TGTGCCAGTAGTAGACAGGAGGGCATTCAGTACTTC. It yields the protein CASSRQEGIQYF. Combining the CDR3 with reference TRBV19 and TRBJ2-4 gives the whole variable domain DGGITQSPKYLFRKEGQNVTLSCEQNLNHDAMYWYRQDPGQGLRLIYYSQIVNDFQKGDIAEGYSVSREKKESFPLTVTSAQKNPTAFYLCASSRQEGIQYFGAGTRLSVL.

This chain links TRBV6-6 with TRBJ1-5; D is uncertain. Trimming cost V 4 bases and J 2 bases, with 12 bases left between them. Germline CDR1 and CDR2: MNHNY and SVGAGI (reference sequence). This CDR3 comprises 15 residues. The chain's CDR3 is CASSSGSGGNQPQHF. In nucleotides, the CDR3 is TGTGCCAGCAGTTCGGGTTCCGGGGGCAATCAGCCCCAGCATTTT.

V usage is TRBV28 and J usage is TRBJ1-2, with D unclear. Germline lookup yields CDR1 MDHEN and CDR2 SYDVKM. This CDR3 has 13 residues. V lost 3 bases and J lost 4, with 9 bases in between. The CDR3 reads CASSLKRTYGYTF. The CDR3 bases are TGTGCCAGCAGTTTGAAAAGGACCTATGGCTACACCTTC.

The J gene is TRBJ2-3, the V gene TRBV7-3; D gene ambiguous. Germline CDR1 and CDR2: SGHTA and FQGTGA. The CDR3 has 13 residues. Trimming cost V 4 bases and J 2 bases, with 7 bases left between them. As DNA, the CDR3 is TGTGCCAGCAGCTACAGCTCCACAGATACGCAGTATTTT. Encoded protein: CASSYSSTDTQYF. Looking up the rest from reference TRBV7-3 and TRBJ2-3 gives the full variable domain: GAGVSQTPSNKVTEKGKYVELRCDPISGHTALYWYRQSLGQGPEFLIYFQGTGAADDSGLPNDRFFAVRPEGSVSTLKIQRTERGDSAVYLCASSYSSTDTQYFGPGTRLTVL.

This rearrangement joins TRBV4-1 to TRBJ2-5; D is undetermined. This CDR3 has 14 residues. Trimming shortened V by 1 base and J by 5 bases, and 11 bases separated the two germline ends. Germline CDR1 reads MGHRA; CDR2 reads YSYEKL. This CDR3 is CASSQVEGGETQYF. The CDR3 DNA reads TGCGCCAGCAGCCAAGTCGAAGGTGGGGAGACCCAGTACTTC.

The chain joins TRBV6-6 to TRBJ1-1, with D unresolved. Trimming took 2 bases from V and 1 from J, leaving 5 bases between them. CDR1 and CDR2 (germline): MNHNY, SVGAGI (reference sequence). The length of the CDR3 is 13 residues. The CDR3 sequence: CASSYRGNTEAFF. The CDR3 bases are TGTGCCAGCAGTTACCGCGGGAACACTGAAGCTTTCTTT.

The chain combines TRBV6-5 with TRBJ1-2; D is unclear. Trimming pared 0 bases from V and 7 bases from J, leaving 15 bases between. Germline V CDR1 and CDR2: MNHEY, SVGAGI. The CDR3 has 15 residues. The CDR3 coding sequence is TGTGCCAGCAGTTACTCGACGGCAGTTATTGGTGGCTACACCTTC. This sequence encodes CASSYSTAVIGGYTF.

V gene TRBV7-2 combines with J gene TRBJ2-5, with a tentative D call TRBD2 (6 bases). This CDR3 spans 16 amino acids. Trimming left V 5 bases short and J 4 bases short, with 20 bases between. CDR1 is SGHTA, CDR2 FQGNSA, per germline. The CDR3 reads CASSPSGGLGGETQYF. The CDR3 region has the DNA TGTGCCAGCAGCCCAAGTGGAGGCTTGGGAGGAGAGACCCAGTACTTC.

This chain connects TRBV28 to TRBJ2-5; D possibly corresponds to TRBD2 (6 bases). This CDR3 contains 19 residues. Trimming cost V 3 bases and J 0 bases, with 23 bases left between them. Per the germline V gene, CDR1 is MDHEN and CDR2 is SYDVKM. CDR3 amino acids: CASSFIFRISGRDQETQYF. CDR3 in DNA: TGTGCCAGCAGTTTTATATTCCGGATTAGCGGCAGAGACCAAGAGACCCAGTACTTC.

V and J are TRBV28 and TRBJ2-5, with D possibly being TRBD2 (5 bases). Germline-derived CDR1 and CDR2 are MDHEN and SYDVKM. CDR3 length: 15 amino acids. Trimming removed 5 bases from V and 1 base from J, with 14 bases in between. CDR3 protein: CASSGSSGSQETQYF. In DNA form, the CDR3 reads TGTGCCAGCAGTGGGTCCTCGGGAAGCCAAGAGACCCAGTACTTC.

This chain uses TRBV7-9 with TRBJ1-6; D unclear. The CDR3 length is 13 residues. V shed 7 bases and J shed 12 bases, with 16 bases lying between them. Germline assignment: CDR1 SEHNR and CDR2 FQNEAQ (reference sequence). The CDR3 DNA sequence: TGTGCCAGCATCGGGGTTGCAGGTGAACCCCTCCACTTT. The encoded protein is CASIGVAGEPLHF.

The chain links TRBV18 to TRBJ1-2, with a weak D call TRBD1 (5 bases). CDR1 and CDR2 (germline): KGHSH, LQKENI. V lost 3 bases and J 3 bases, leaving 8 bases between the germline ends. The CDR3 runs 13 residues. CDR3 sequence (DNA): TGTGCCAGCTCACCGGGAGGGGACTATGGCTACACCTTC. As protein: CASSPGGDYGYTF.

The chain recombines TRBV18 with TRBJ2-5; TRBD1 might be the D (5 bases). V lost 5 bases and J 2 bases, leaving 12 bases between the germline ends. CDR3 length: 14 residues. Germline CDR1 and CDR2: KGHSH and LQKENI. In nucleotides, the CDR3 is TGTGCCAGCTCATTCCCAGGGTTACAAGAGACCCAGTACTTC. Encoded protein: CASSFPGLQETQYF.

CDR3: CASSPLAENTGELFF. The CDR3 region has the DNA TGTGCCAGCAGTCCGTTAGCAGAGAACACCGGGGAGCTGTTTTTT. The chain uses TRBV27 and TRBJ2-2, with D uncertain. The CDR3 has 15 residues. Trimming left V 5 bases short and J 1 base short, with 11 bases between. Germline-derived CDR1 and CDR2 are MNHEY and SMNVEV (reference sequence).

This chain uses TRBV4-3 with TRBJ2-4, with a tentative D call TRBD2 (6 bases). V was clipped by 0 bases and J by 8 bases, with 11 bases between them. Germline-derived CDR1 and CDR2 are LGHNA and YSLEER. There are 14 residues in the CDR3. CDR3 sequence reads: CASSQETGRDIQYF. CDR3 coding DNA: TGCGCCAGCAGCCAAGAAACCGGGAGAGACATTCAGTACTTC.

The rearrangement uses TRBV10-3 and TRBJ2-2, with 10 bases lining up with TRBD2. The germline V gene has CDR1 ENHRY and CDR2 SYGVKD. The trim removed 4 bases at V and 6 bases at J, leaving 17 bases unmatched. This CDR3 comprises 19 residues. The chain's CDR3 is CAISVASPGLAGVAGELFF. DNA for the CDR3: TGTGCCATCAGTGTCGCGTCTCCGGGGCTAGCGGGAGTGGCCGGGGAGCTGTTTTTT.

The chain joins TRBV10-2 to TRBJ2-1, with 7 positions matching TRBD2. V was pared by 8 bases and J by 12 bases, with 31 bases of the junction left unmatched. Per the germline V gene, CDR1 is WSHSY and CDR2 is SAAADI. The CDR3 covers 19 residues. In DNA form, the CDR3 reads TGCGCCAGCCTTCCGGGACTACAACCAACAACTACCTACAATGAAGGGCAGTTCTTC. The encoded protein is CASLPGLQPTTTYNEGQFF.

This clone occurred once. The chain is built from TRBV18 and TRBJ1-4, with D unresolved. This CDR3 region has 15 residues. V lost 0 bases, J lost 4 bases, and 9 bases lay in between. Germline-derived CDR1 and CDR2 are KGHSH and LQKENI. The CDR3 loop is CASSPPGSRNEKLFF. CDR3 DNA: TGTGCCAGCTCACCACCGGGCAGCCGTAATGAAAAACTGTTTTTT.

V gene TRBV2 combines with J gene TRBJ1-2; D perhaps matches TRBD1 (5 bases). This CDR3 region has 15 residues. Germline CDR1 is SNHLY and CDR2 is FYNNEI. The V end was cut by 6 bases, the J end by 0 bases, with 14 bases between. CDR3 in DNA: TGTGCCAGCAGCGCTGGGACGTATCCTAACTATGGCTACACCTTC. Protein: CASSAGTYPNYGYTF.

This clone was recorded a few times. J is TRBJ1-5 and V is TRBV21-1. TRBV21-1 is a documented pseudogene. The CDR3 loop spans 13 amino acids. The CDR3 DNA follows: TGTGCCAGCACCCCAGGGGAGGGTCAGCCCCAGCATTTT. Translation gives CASTPGEGQPQHF.

This chain links TRBV5-1 with TRBJ2-7, with TRBD2 identical over 8 bases. Trimming took 5 bases from V and 3 from J; bases not matched to a gene: 10. The germline CDR1 and CDR2 sequences are SGHRS and YFSETQ. The CDR3 length is 15 residues. As DNA, the CDR3 is TGCGCCAGCAGACTAACTAGCGGACAAAACTACGAGCAGTACTTC. This gives the protein CASRLTSGQNYEQYF.

The gene calls are TRBV28 and TRBJ2-7, with D perhaps given as TRBD1 or TRBD2 (7 bases each). The CDR3 extends over 14 amino acids. V lost 6 bases, J lost 0 bases, and 12 bases lay in between. The V gene's germline CDR1 is MDHEN and CDR2 SYDVKM. CDR3 sequence reads: CASRAGGDSYEQYF. For the CDR3, the DNA is TGTGCCAGCAGGGCAGGGGGGGACTCCTACGAGCAGTACTTC.

This clone was detected once. The J gene is TRBJ2-1, the V gene TRBV9; 11 bases align to TRBD2. CDR1 and CDR2 (germline): SGDLS, YYNGEE. The CDR3 runs 15 residues. V lost 4 bases to trimming and J lost 3 bases; unmatched junction nucleotides: 3. The DNA of the CDR3 is TGTGCCAGCAGCAACACTAGCGGGAGCTACAATGAGCAGTTCTTC. Its translation: CASSNTSGSYNEQFF.